This is a list of T cell receptor beta chains from one sample in a study of PD-L1 blockade in urothelial cancer. Produced via immunoSEQ multiplex PCR; TCRdb's table is partial and in-frame only. The sample has tens of thousands of clones, nearly 90% seen once. Specimen: PBMCs, collected around atezolizumab (anti-PD-L1) treatment. Receptors originate from a man in his 60s with urothelial cancer. The CDR3 runs from the conserved cysteine through the conserved F or W. Fields, in order: J gene, clone size, D gene, V gene, CDR3 protein, CDR3 DNA. D genes are given only for firm matches. Some rows mark clone size as missing; the rest say once, few, many or name a class of expanded clone.

TRBJ2-7	-	-	TRBV2	CASSGPSGGSYEQYF	TGTGCCAGCAGTGGCCCCTCAGGGGGGTCCTACGAGCAGTACTTC
TRBJ1-4	-	TRBD1	TRBV18	CASSIQGANEKLFF	TGTGCCAGCTCAATTCAGGGGGCTAATGAAAAACTGTTTTTT
TRBJ2-1	once	-	TRBV6-5	CASRGDHNEQFF	TGTGCCAGCAGGGGAGACCACAATGAGCAGTTCTTC
TRBJ1-4	-	-	TRBV6-1	CASSDHSATNEKLFF	TGTGCCAGCAGTGACCACAGTGCAACTAATGAAAAACTGTTTTTT
TRBJ2-3	few	-	TRBV4-2	CASSRTSTHTDTQYF	TGTGCCAGCAGCCGAACTAGTACCCACACAGATACGCAGTATTTT
TRBJ1-2	-	TRBD1	TRBV4-1	CASSQWDSYGYTF	TGCGCCAGCAGCCAGTGGGACAGCTATGGCTACACCTTC
TRBJ1-5	-	TRBD1	TRBV29-1	CSVRGQGPNQPQHF	TGCAGCGTTCGGGGACAGGGCCCGAATCAGCCCCAGCATTTT
TRBJ2-1	-	-	TRBV5-1	CASSAGSAYNEQFF	TGCGCCAGCAGCGCGGGTTCGGCCTACAATGAGCAGTTCTTC
TRBJ2-7	-	-	TRBV6-5	CASRRGQSYEQYF	TGTGCCAGCAGGAGAGGACAGTCCTACGAGCAGTACTTC
TRBJ2-6	-	TRBD1	TRBV18	CASSPGTGYSGANVLTF	TGTGCCAGCTCCCCCGGGACAGGATACTCCGGGGCCAACGTCCTGACTTTC
TRBJ2-3	-	TRBD2	TRBV6-5	CASSYRGLAGRVTQYF	TGTGCCAGCAGTTACAGGGGACTAGCGGGTCGGGTTACGCAGTATTTT
TRBJ2-7	-	-	TRBV27	CASSYRYAYEQYF	TGTGCCAGCAGTTACAGGTACGCCTACGAGCAGTACTTC
TRBJ1-5	-	TRBD1	TRBV28	CASTLGQGISQPQHF	TGTGCCAGCACCCTGGGACAGGGTATCAGTCAGCCCCAGCATTTT
TRBJ1-4	-	TRBD1	TRBV19	CASSISGRQGNEKLFF	TGTGCCAGTAGTATATCAGGACGACAGGGGAATGAAAAACTGTTTTTT
TRBJ1-5	-	-	TRBV2	CASSEVGGAQPQHF	TGTGCCAGCAGTGAAGTGGGCGGGGCGCAGCCCCAGCATTTT
TRBJ2-5	-	TRBD2	TRBV5-6	CASSLGSSGVQETQYF	TGTGCCAGCAGCTTAGGTTCTAGCGGGGTACAAGAGACCCAGTACTTC
TRBJ1-6	-	-	TRBV6-5	CASSPGTYSPLHF	TGTGCCAGCAGTCCGGGGACTTATTCACCCCTCCACTTT
TRBJ1-4	-	-	TRBV19	CASRIIEGGNEKLFF	TGTGCCAGTCGAATAATTGAGGGAGGTAATGAAAAACTGTTTTTT
TRBJ1-4	-	-	TRBV9	CASSRATNEKLFF	TGTGCCAGCAGCCGGGCAACTAATGAAAAACTGTTTTTT
TRBJ2-5	-	TRBD2	TRBV28	CASSKLAGQETQYF	TGTGCCAGCTCTAAACTAGCGGGCCAAGAGACCCAGTACTTC
TRBJ2-7	-	TRBD2	TRBV28	CASTTGGGLHEQYF	TGTGCCAGCACCACCGGGGGGGGTCTCCACGAGCAGTACTTC
TRBJ1-1	few	-	TRBV19	CASSPTLDRLNTEAFF	TGTGCCAGTAGCCCTACCTTGGACAGATTGAACACTGAAGCTTTCTTT
TRBJ2-7	-	TRBD2	TRBV18	CASSPGLAGLSYEQYF	TGTGCCAGCTCACCAGGACTAGCGGGACTATCCTACGAGCAGTACTTC
TRBJ1-5	-	-	TRBV6-1	CASSVSGNQPQHF	TGTGCCAGCAGTGTGTCAGGAAACCAGCCCCAGCATTTT
TRBJ1-4	-	-	TRBV30	CAWSVDISKLFF	TGTGCCTGGAGTGTAGACATCTCAAAACTGTTTTTT